This T cell receptor beta chain is drawn from a study of human T cells and chemical hapten exposure. General observations from the study: Among TCRs, those above 1 in 1000 frequency were unaffected by DPC sensitization.

As concerns this clonotype: Its antigen remains unidentified.

TCRdb analysed the RACE reads with MiXCR anew, one entry per CDR3 protein. In the table there are approximately 160,000 distinct CDR3 sequences, around a quarter of which are singletons. The time point here: patch test 3, about 24 weeks after DPC sensitization. The treatment: therapeutic diphenylcyclopropenone sensitization with weekly scalp DPC. People who gave samples had alopecia, were 18 to 70 years old, and were suitable for DPC. The CDR3 has 13 residues. V shed 1 base and J shed 5 bases, with 8 bases lying between them. This sequence joins TRBV12-3 or TRBV12-4 and TRBJ1-1; no clear D gene. The input for sequencing was whole blood, taken in connection with sensitization to the hapten diphenylcyclopropenone (DPC). This receptor was taken from a young woman with alopecia areata. Some clones in this sample may be carry-over from other donors' samples. CDR3 DNA sequence: TGTGCCAGCAGTTTAGGTATGTGGACTGAAGCTTTCTTT. Amino acids: CASSLGMWTEAFF.